This TCR beta chain emerged from a study of T cells in Graves' hyperthyroidism and ophthalmopathy. The overall study: Prior to any treatment, at the point of initial diagnosis, peripheral blood was collected.

Amplified TCR beta CDR3 regions derived from RNA transcripts. The primer set for the first-round RT-PCR of the TCR CDR3 was HTBI. TCRdb itself ran the multiplex PCR reads through MiXCR, one entry per CDR3 protein. The data hold 300,000 to 350,000 distinct CDR3 sequences, with roughly 18% observed a single time. This clonotype was counted at least ten times. The target antigen is unknown. Germline CDR1 SGHDN, CDR2 FVKESK. The CDR3 has 13 amino acids. Trimming stripped 3 bases from V and 4 bases from J, with 9 bases between. Regarding the study as a whole: In the analysis, a 13 V-J model separated ophthalmopathy from stable hyperthyroidism.

The TCR was taken from a woman in her 40s with Graves' ophthalmopathy. This chain uses TRBV14 with TRBJ1-1; D gene unclear. The sample was blood. The CDR3 DNA follows: TGTGCCAGCAGCCAGAAGGGAGGCACTGAAGCTTTCTTT. It specifies CASSQKGGTEAFF.